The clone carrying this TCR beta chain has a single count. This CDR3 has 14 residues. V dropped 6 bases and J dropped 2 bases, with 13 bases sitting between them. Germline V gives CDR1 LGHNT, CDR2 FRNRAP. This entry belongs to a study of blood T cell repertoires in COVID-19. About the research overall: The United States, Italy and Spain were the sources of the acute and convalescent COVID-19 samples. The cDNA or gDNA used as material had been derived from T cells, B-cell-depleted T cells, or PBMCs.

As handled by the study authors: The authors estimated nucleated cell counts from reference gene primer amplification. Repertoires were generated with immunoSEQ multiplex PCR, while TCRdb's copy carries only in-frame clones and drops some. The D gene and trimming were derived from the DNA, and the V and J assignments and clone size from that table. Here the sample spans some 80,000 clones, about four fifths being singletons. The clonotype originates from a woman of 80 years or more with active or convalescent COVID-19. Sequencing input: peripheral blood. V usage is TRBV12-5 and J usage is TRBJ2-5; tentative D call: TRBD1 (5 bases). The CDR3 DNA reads TGTGCTAGTGGCTGGAGCGACAGACAAGAGACCCAGTACTTC. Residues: CASGWSDRQETQYF.